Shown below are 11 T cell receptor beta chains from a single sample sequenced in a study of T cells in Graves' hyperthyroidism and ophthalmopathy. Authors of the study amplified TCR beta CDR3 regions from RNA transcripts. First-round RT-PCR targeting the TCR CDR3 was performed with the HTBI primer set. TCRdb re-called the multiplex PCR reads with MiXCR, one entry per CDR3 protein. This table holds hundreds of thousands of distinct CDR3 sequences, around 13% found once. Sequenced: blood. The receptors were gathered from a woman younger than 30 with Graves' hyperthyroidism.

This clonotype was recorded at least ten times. In DNA form, the CDR3 reads TGTGCCAGCAGTTCACGGAACGTGAACACTGAAGCTTTCTTT. Amino acid sequence: CASSSRNVNTEAFF. The V and J genes are TRBV6-1 and TRBJ1-1; D gene ambiguous. Germline lookup yields CDR1 MNHNS and CDR2 SASEGT. This CDR3 has 14 amino acids. Trimming removed 5 bases from V and 0 bases from J, with 10 bases in between.

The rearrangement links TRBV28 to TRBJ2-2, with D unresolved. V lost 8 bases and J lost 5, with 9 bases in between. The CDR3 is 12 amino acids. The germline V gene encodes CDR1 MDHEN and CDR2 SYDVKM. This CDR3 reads CASQLWTGELFF. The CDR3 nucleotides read TGTGCCAGCCAGTTGTGGACCGGGGAGCTGTTTTTT.

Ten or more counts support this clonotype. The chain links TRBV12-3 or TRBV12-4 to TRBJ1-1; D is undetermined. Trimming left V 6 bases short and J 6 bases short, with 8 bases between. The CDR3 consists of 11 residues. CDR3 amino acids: CASRSYAEAFF. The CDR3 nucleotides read TGTGCCAGCAGGTCGTACGCTGAAGCTTTCTTT.

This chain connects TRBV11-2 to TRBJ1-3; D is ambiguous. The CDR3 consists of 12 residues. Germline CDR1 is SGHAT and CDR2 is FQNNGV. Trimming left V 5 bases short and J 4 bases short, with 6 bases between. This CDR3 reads CASSTHGNTIYF. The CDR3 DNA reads TGTGCCAGCAGCACGCACGGAAACACCATATATTTT.

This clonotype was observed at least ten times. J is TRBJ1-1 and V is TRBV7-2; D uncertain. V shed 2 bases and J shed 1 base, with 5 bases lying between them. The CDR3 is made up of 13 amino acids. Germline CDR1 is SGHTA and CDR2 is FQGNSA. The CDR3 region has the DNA TGTGCCAGCAGCTTAATGCGGAACACTGAAGCTTTCTTT. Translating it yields CASSLMRNTEAFF. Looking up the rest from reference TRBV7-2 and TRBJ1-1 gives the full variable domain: GAGVSQSPSNKVTEKGKDVELRCDPISGHTALYWYRQSLGQGLEFLIYFQGNSAPDKSGLPSDRFSAERTGGSVSTLTIQRTQQEDSAVYLCASSLMRNTEAFFGQGTRLTVV.

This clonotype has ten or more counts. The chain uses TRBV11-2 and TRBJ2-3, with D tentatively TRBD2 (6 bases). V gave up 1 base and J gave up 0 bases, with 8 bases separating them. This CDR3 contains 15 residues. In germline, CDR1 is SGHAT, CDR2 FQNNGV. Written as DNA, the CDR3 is TGTGCCAGCAGCTTAGCCGGGGGTAGCACAGATACGCAGTATTTT. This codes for CASSLAGGSTDTQYF.

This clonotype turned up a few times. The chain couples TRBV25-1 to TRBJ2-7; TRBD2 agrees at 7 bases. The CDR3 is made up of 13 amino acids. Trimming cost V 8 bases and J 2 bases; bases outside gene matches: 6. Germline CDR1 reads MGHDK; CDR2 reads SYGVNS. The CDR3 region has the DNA TGTGCCAGCCGGGGGGAATGGACCTACGAGCAGTACTTC. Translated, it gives CASRGEWTYEQYF.

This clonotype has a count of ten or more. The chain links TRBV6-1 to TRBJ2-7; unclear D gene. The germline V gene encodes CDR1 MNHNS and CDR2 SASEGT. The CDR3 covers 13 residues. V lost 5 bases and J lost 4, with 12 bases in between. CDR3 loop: CASSPSLGYEQYF. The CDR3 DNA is TGTGCCAGCAGTCCGTCTCTTGGATACGAGCAGTACTTC.

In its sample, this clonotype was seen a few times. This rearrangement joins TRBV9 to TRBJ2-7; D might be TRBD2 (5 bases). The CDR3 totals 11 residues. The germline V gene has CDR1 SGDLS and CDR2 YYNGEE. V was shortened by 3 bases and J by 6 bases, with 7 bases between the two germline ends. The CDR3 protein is CASSGGSEQYF. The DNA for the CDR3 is TGTGCCAGCAGCGGCGGGTCCGAGCAGTACTTC.

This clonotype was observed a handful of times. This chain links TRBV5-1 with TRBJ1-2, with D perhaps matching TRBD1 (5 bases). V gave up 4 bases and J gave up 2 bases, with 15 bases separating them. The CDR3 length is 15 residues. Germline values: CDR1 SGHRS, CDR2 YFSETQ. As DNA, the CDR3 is TGCGCCAGCAGCCCCGGGGACTTCTCGAACTATGGCTACACCTTC. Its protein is CASSPGDFSNYGYTF.

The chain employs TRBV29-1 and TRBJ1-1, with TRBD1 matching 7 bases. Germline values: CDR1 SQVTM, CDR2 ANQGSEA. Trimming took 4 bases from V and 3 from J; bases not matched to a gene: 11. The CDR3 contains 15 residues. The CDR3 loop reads CSVALRGRADTEAFF. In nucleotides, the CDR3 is TGCAGCGTTGCTCTGAGGGGGCGGGCGGACACTGAAGCTTTCTTT.